The 13 T cell receptor beta chains in this list originate from one sample, sequenced in a study of blood T cell repertoires in COVID-19. Using immunoSEQ multiplex PCR, the repertoire was profiled, and TCRdb retains in-frame clones only, with some absent. The data show some 270,000 clones, 75% to 90% seen once. Sequencing was carried out using peripheral blood. Receptors originate from a woman aged 40 to 50 who had recovered from COVID-19.

The chain uses TRBV10-1 and TRBJ1-1, with D unclear. V lost 0 bases and J lost 4, with 9 bases in between. Germline-derived CDR1 and CDR2 are WNHNN and SYGVQD (reference sequence). The CDR3 loop spans 14 amino acids. In DNA form, the CDR3 reads TGCGCCAGCAGTGAGTCTGGCACCCTCACTGAAGCTTTCTTT. This gives the protein CASSESGTLTEAFF.

The rearrangement uses TRBV7-8 and TRBJ1-6; D uncertain. CDR1 is SGHVS and CDR2 is FQNEAQ in the germline V gene. The ends were cut back, 2 bases at V and 5 bases at J, with 10 bases in the middle. CDR3 length equals 15 residues. CDR3 region: CASSLLSQNNSPLHF. CDR3 nucleotides: TGTGCCAGCAGCTTATTGTCCCAAAATAATTCACCCCTCCACTTT.

The chain is built from TRBV7-9 and TRBJ2-2, with 11 bases identical to TRBD2. J was trimmed by 4 bases and V by 5 bases; bases with no gene match: 6. Germline V gene sequence: CDR1 SEHNR, CDR2 FQNEAQ (reference sequence). The CDR3 spans 16 residues. The CDR3 DNA reads as TGTGCCAGCAGCCCGCGACTAGCGGGATTCACCGGGGAGCTGTTTTTT. Translating it yields CASSPRLAGFTGELFF.

The rearrangement uses TRBV4-3 and TRBJ1-1; weak D call: TRBD1 (6 bases). CDR1 and CDR2 (germline): LGHNA, YSLEER. This CDR3 has 20 amino acids. The V end lost 0 bases, the J end lost 6 bases, and 29 bases lay between the germline ends. In DNA form, the CDR3 reads TGCGCCAGCAGCCAAGAAATTGGTCGTGGTCCGGACAGCCTGGCCGCTGAAGCTTTCTTT. Protein product: CASSQEIGRGPDSLAAEAFF.

This chain links TRBV28 with TRBJ1-2; D gene unclear. CDR1 MDHEN and CDR2 SYDVKM come from the germline V gene. This CDR3 region has 14 residues. Trimming took 4 bases from V and 1 from J, leaving 10 bases between them. The CDR3 bases are TGTGCCAGCAGTTCAGGTTTCCATAACTATGGCTACACCTTC. Translating gives CASSSGFHNYGYTF.

J is TRBJ2-3 and V is TRBV11-1; weak D call: TRBD2 (6 bases). The germline V gene has CDR1 SGHAT and CDR2 FQDESV (reference sequence). Trimming removed 5 bases at V and 4 bases at J, with 19 bases between. The length of the CDR3 is 16 residues. The CDR3 DNA is TGTGCCAGCAGCCCCTTCCGCGGCGGGACCCCAGATACGCAGTATTTT. Translated, it gives CASSPFRGGTPDTQYF.

This clone was detected once. V gene TRBV3-1 (or the pseudogene TRBV3-2) combines with J gene TRBJ2-1; 10 bases align to TRBD2. Trimming at V came to 1 base and at J to 10 bases, leaving 10 bases not matched to a gene. Germline V gene sequence: CDR1 LGHDT, CDR2 YNNKEL (reference sequence). The CDR3 length is 16 residues. In nucleotides, the CDR3 is TGTGCCAGCAGCCAAGTCAGCGGGGGGGCCGAGGCGGAGCAGTTCTTC. Protein sequence: CASSQVSGGAEAEQFF.

The V and J genes are TRBV19 and TRBJ2-4; tentatively, D is TRBD1 (5 bases). Trimming shortened V by 1 base and J by 7 bases, and 14 bases separated the two germline ends. Per germline, CDR1 LNHDA and CDR2 SQIVND (reference sequence). This CDR3 is 15 amino acids long. The CDR3 DNA reads TGTGCCAGTAGTATAGTCCAGGGCACCTTGAACATTCAGTACTTC. Translating gives CASSIVQGTLNIQYF. Together with reference TRBV19 and TRBJ2-4, the CDR3 gives the full variable domain: DGGITQSPKYLFRKEGQNVTLSCEQNLNHDAMYWYRQDPGQGLRLIYYSQIVNDFQKGDIAEGYSVSREKKESFPLTVTSAQKNPTAFYLCASSIVQGTLNIQYFGAGTRLSVL.

The rearrangement links TRBV5-1 to TRBJ2-3, with 11 bases that match TRBD2. Germline CDR1 SGHRS, CDR2 YFSETQ. J was trimmed by 6 bases and V by 5 bases; bases with no gene match: 5. The length of the CDR3 is 14 residues. The CDR3 loop is CASRGTSGGDTQYF. The CDR3 coding sequence is TGCGCCAGCAGGGGGACTAGCGGAGGGGATACGCAGTATTTT.

The chain uses TRBV5-1 and TRBJ1-1; 7 nucleotides line up with TRBD1. Germline values: CDR1 SGHRS, CDR2 YFSETQ. V trimming: 2 bases; J trimming: 4 bases; junction bases outside the gene matches: 2. This CDR3 contains 13 residues. CDR3 nucleotides: TGCGCCAGCAGCTTACAGGGGTTCACTGAAGCTTTCTTT. Its protein product is CASSLQGFTEAFF.

This clone was seen just once. J is TRBJ1-6 and V is TRBV5-6, with 8 bases fitting TRBD1. The trim removed 5 bases at V and 4 bases at J, leaving 11 bases unmatched. CDR3 length equals 17 residues. Germline CDR1 SGHDT, CDR2 YYEEEE. In nucleotides, the CDR3 is TGTGCCAGCAGTCCGGGGGGTTGGGACAGGTATAATTCACCCCTCCACTTT. Amino acids: CASSPGGWDRYNSPLHF.

The V and J genes are TRBV30 and TRBJ1-2, with D possibly matching TRBD1 (5 bases). The CDR3 covers 12 residues. CDR1 is GTSNPN, CDR2 SVGIG, per germline (reference sequence). Trimming took 1 base from V and 8 from J, leaving 11 bases between them. The CDR3 spells CAWSGGIYGYTF. Here the CDR3 DNA reads TGTGCCTGGAGTGGGGGCATATACGGCTACACCTTC.

The chain uses TRBV7-2 and TRBJ1-6, with TRBD1 matching over 7 bases. Per the germline V gene, CDR1 is SGHTA and CDR2 is FQGNSA. The ends lost 5 bases at V and 14 bases at J; junction bases unmatched: 15. The CDR3 sequence is 15 residues long. In DNA form, the CDR3 reads TGTGCCAGCAGCCCCGAGGGCGACAGGGTAGTTTCCCTCCACTTT. Translation: CASSPEGDRVVSLHF.